This T cell receptor beta chain was sequenced during a study of T cell responses to AZD1222 COVID-19 vaccine. Study-level background: Second-dose intervals near 4 or 12 weeks were combined. Study outcomes and limitations: With dominance at 160-218 and 743-854, vaccine-associated CD4 TCRs spanned spike. The reported proportion of spike-specific TCRs targeting unmutated variant regions was nearly half. All repertoire sampling was performed exclusively after the peak T cell response.

Turning to this clone: Its antigen is as yet unknown.

The CDR3 is 12 residues long. V lost 6 bases and J lost 1, with 9 bases in between. Germline V gene data show CDR1 as SQVTM and CDR2 as ANQGSEA. The method was immunoSEQ multiplex PCR; TCRdb's version includes in-frame clones alone and lacks a portion of them. The sample shows some 83,000 clones, 90% of them seen only once. The sequences come from peripheral blood, collected on day 0 of AZD1222 vaccination. The clonotype originates from an adult in good health. V gene TRBV29-1 combines with J gene TRBJ1-1, with unresolved D. The chain's CDR3 is CSVRVPNTEAFF. In DNA, the CDR3 is TGCAGCGTGCGGGTCCCGAACACTGAAGCTTTCTTT.